The next 9 T cell receptor beta chains were all read from a single sample in a study of response to subunit inactivated influenza vaccine. MiXCR, applied by TCRdb to the RT-PCR reads, yields one record per CDR3 protein. The repertoire holds about 540,000 distinct CDR3 sequences, with under 30% as singletons. These data were likewise used in another study, on T cells expressing NK-cell markers. Per that paper: For TCR beta, cDNA was produced by 5'RACE template switching with UMIs.

The sample here was CD4+ T cells sorted from PBMCs, taken 11 to 12 days after vaccination. The receptors were sampled from a man aged 45 to 65 who received an inactivated influenza vaccine.

V usage is TRBV5-6 and J usage is TRBJ2-7, with D perhaps TRBD1 or TRBD2 (5 bases each). Germline-derived CDR1 and CDR2 are SGHDT and YYEEEE. The V end was cut by 8 bases, the J end by 6 bases, with 18 bases between. This CDR3 region has 13 residues. CDR3 sequence (DNA): TGTGCCAGGAGCCGGGACCTCATCTGCGAGCAGTACTTC. Its protein product is CARSRDLICEQYF.

This chain joins TRBV5-8 and TRBJ1-6, with TRBD1 as a possible D gene (5 bases). Trimming removed 0 bases at V and 6 bases at J, with 7 bases between. CDR3 length: 14 amino acids. In germline, CDR1 is SGHTS, CDR2 YDEGEE. The DNA of the CDR3 is TGTGCCAGCAGCTTGGACAGGACTAATTCACCCCTCCACTTT. Translation: CASSLDRTNSPLHF.

This clonotype was seen at least ten times. The chain recombines TRBV20-1 with TRBJ2-5, with D hard to call. The germline V and J ends were trimmed by 7 bases and 7 bases, with 10 bases remaining between them. The CDR3 is 10 residues long. CDR1 is DFQATT, CDR2 SNEGSKA, per germline (reference sequence). The CDR3 reads CSVLLGTQYF. The CDR3 nucleotides read TGCAGTGTCCTCCTTGGGACCCAGTACTTC.

The V call is TRBV3-1, the J call TRBJ2-1; D remains unclear. Germline V gene data show CDR1 as LGHDT and CDR2 as YNNKEL (reference sequence). Trimming removed 0 bases from V and 7 bases from J, with 10 bases in between. The CDR3 is 14 residues long. CDR3 in amino acids: CASSQDTSNNEQFF. CDR3 DNA sequence: TGTGCCAGCAGCCAAGATACCAGCAATAATGAGCAGTTCTTC.

This clonotype occurred many times. The rearrangement joins TRBV24-1 to TRBJ2-1, with D unclear. The CDR3 consists of 14 residues. The ends were cut back, 2 bases at V and 6 bases at J, with 10 bases in the middle. The V gene's germline CDR1 is KGHDR and CDR2 SFDVKD. For the CDR3, the DNA is TGTGCCACCAGTGATTCTTTCAGAGGCAATGAGCAGTTCTTC. Translated, it gives CATSDSFRGNEQFF.

At least ten counts were recorded for this clonotype. The chain combines TRBV5-5 with TRBJ2-3, with 8 bases that match TRBD2. The CDR3 contains 16 residues. The germline CDR1 and CDR2 sequences are SGHKS and YYEKEE (reference sequence). Trimming removed 4 bases from V and 1 base from J; junction bases left unmatched: 8. The CDR3 DNA reads as TGTGCCAGCAGCCCCCCGAGCGGGAGAGGCACAGATACGCAGTATTTT. It specifies CASSPPSGRGTDTQYF.

CDR3 in DNA: TGCAGCGTTGTTAAGGGGGATGCCCAGCATTTT. Translating it yields CSVVKGDAQHF. This sequence joins TRBV29-1 and TRBJ1-5, with TRBD1 as a possible D gene (6 bases). Germline assignment: CDR1 SQVTM and CDR2 ANQGSEA. There are 11 residues in the CDR3. V was cut by 4 bases and J by 11 bases, with 12 bases left in between.

The rearrangement links TRBV24-1 to TRBJ2-1; TRBD1 agrees at 7 bases. The trim removed 5 bases at V and 12 bases at J, leaving 6 bases unmatched. CDR3 length: 12 residues. Germline loops: CDR1 KGHDR, CDR2 SFDVKD. The CDR3 bases are TGTGCCACCAGTGCCGCAGGGGGTAGGCAGTTCTTC. It codes for CATSAAGGRQFF.

This clonotype showed up many times. The DNA of the CDR3 is TGTGCCAGCAGCTCCTACCGCAAGAACACCGGGGAGCTGTTTTTT. Protein sequence: CASSSYRKNTGELFF. This rearrangement joins TRBV7-9 to TRBJ2-2; D unclear. Germline V gives CDR1 SEHNR, CDR2 FQNEAQ (reference sequence). The CDR3 loop spans 15 amino acids. Trimming shortened V by 4 bases and J by 1 base, and 10 bases separated the two germline ends.